This entry features one T cell receptor beta chain sequence. Its antigen is currently not known. Base qualities are missing; no much larger clone stands one base away. The goal of deep resolution MiSeq sequencing was a depth between 1 in 1 million and 1 in 200,000 T cells, and coverage averaged 10x per clonotype. The immunoSEQ hsTCRB Kit was used to generate TCR beta libraries. Regarding the original processing steps: The data were analyzed with ImmunoSEQ Analyzer and ImmunoSEQ Data Assistant, and V, D and J gene assignments followed IMGT definitions. Clonality, with values ranging from 0 to 1, was calculated as one minus the normalized Shannon entropy of productive rearrangement frequencies. Only overrepresented clonotypes making up at least 0.05% of each patient's repertoire were included in the public clonotype analysis. About twelve age-matched healthy donor repertoires from immuneACCESS were used as controls for clonality. Drawn from immuneACCESS, this table holds only the in-frame rearrangements with V and J called that TCRdb kept. Clones are partly lost; checked studies trace under half to an unresolved V gene and leave the rest unexplained. V and J calls and clone size follow that table, whereas D and trimming were derived from the DNA. The sample records more than 70,000 clones, 75% to 85% of which are singletons. Approximately 5% of the sample is taken by the ten largest.

The CDR3, from cysteine to phenylalanine, totals 14 residues. The entry retains the CDR3 DNA only, 42 bases that are in frame from base 1. CDR1 and CDR2, per the germline V gene (reference sequence), are MNHNY and SVGAGI. V is trimmed back by 6 bases and J by 4 bases, and the junction contains 5 bases that no gene match accounts for. This entry belongs to a study of cytotoxic CD8 clonotypes in ibrutinib-treated CLL (dated by TCRdb to the early 2020s). Background on the whole study: The cohort included about 15 treatment-naive and ten to twelve relapsed/refractory patients; roughly 17 were IGHV unmutated. Cryopreserved peripheral blood mononuclear cells were obtained prior to treatment, at the time of response, and at either disease progression or sustained remission. An average of around 250,000 productive templates and approximately 90,000 productive rearrangements was obtained per sample. Response samples were obtained after a median of around eleven months of treatment, with a range of about 6 to 36 months. Of the approximately 90 participants in the trial, about 25 had longitudinal samples available. Patients were still on ibrutinib when every remission and progressive disease sample was collected. Partial responses were observed in about 25 patients and complete responses in 2; after a median follow-up of 68 months, remission was maintained in about 15 patients and progression was observed in roughly twelve. Study-wide findings and limitations: Sampling times were not matched between sustained-remission and progressing patients, and lymph node repertoires were not studied. Clonality increased at ibrutinib response, stayed stable in sustained remission, and fell back toward baseline at progression. Public clonotypes were rare and either shrank or stayed stable during treatment, and the rise in clonality at ibrutinib response reflected expansion of private clonotypes. At baseline, clonality was higher than in age-matched healthy donors and showed a strong correlation with circulating CD8+ T-cell counts.

The sample's time point, from its label and the paper: 12 months on ibrutinib. For TCR beta library preparation, roughly 2.2 micrograms of genomic DNA was extracted from cryopreserved PBMCs. Longitudinal blood samples from CLL patients on ibrutinib monotherapy underwent high-throughput TCR beta sequencing. The patients were enrolled in a single-center, open-label phase 2 trial of ibrutinib monotherapy. This clonotype was obtained from a human donor with chronic lymphocytic leukemia. The receptor chain draws on TRBV6-6 and TRBJ2-2, with TRBD1 identical over 7 junction bases. Material: PBMCs, obtained after 12 months of ibrutinib treatment. CDR3 loop: CASSQDRFTGELFF. The nucleotide sequence reads as follows: TGTGCCAGCAGCCAGGACAGGTTCACCGGGGAGCTGTTTTTT.